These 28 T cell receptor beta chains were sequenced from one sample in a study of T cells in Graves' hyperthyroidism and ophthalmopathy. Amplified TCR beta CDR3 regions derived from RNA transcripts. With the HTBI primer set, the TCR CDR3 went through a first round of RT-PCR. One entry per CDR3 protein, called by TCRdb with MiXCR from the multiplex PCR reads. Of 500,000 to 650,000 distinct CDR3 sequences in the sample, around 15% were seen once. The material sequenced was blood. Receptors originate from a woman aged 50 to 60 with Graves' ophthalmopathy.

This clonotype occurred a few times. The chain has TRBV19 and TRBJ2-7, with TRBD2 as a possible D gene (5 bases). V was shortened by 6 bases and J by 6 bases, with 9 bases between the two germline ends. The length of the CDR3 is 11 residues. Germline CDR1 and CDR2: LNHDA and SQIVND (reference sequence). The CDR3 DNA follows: TGTGCCAGTAGCTGGAGCGGCGAGCAGTACTTC. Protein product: CASSWSGEQYF.

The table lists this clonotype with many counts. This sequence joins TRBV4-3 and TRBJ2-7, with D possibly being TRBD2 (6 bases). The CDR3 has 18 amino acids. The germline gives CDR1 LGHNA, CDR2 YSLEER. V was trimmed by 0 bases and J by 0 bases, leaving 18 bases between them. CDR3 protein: CASSQDPAGTFNSYEQYF. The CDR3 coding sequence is TGCGCCAGCAGCCAAGATCCCGCAGGGACTTTCAACTCCTACGAGCAGTACTTC.

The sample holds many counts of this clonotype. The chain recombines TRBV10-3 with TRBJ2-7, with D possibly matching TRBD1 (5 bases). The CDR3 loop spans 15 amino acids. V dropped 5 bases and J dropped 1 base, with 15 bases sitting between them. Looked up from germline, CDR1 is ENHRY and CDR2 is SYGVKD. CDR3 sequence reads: CAISSPQRQSYEQYF. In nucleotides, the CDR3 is TGTGCCATCAGTTCCCCCCAGCGACAGTCCTACGAGCAGTACTTC.

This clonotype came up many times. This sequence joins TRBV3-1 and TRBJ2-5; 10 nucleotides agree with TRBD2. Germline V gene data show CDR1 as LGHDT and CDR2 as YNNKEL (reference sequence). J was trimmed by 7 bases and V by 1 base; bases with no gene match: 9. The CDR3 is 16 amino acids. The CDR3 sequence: CASSQGSSGSMVTQYF. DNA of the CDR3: TGTGCCAGCAGCCAAGGGTCTAGCGGGAGTATGGTGACCCAGTACTTC.

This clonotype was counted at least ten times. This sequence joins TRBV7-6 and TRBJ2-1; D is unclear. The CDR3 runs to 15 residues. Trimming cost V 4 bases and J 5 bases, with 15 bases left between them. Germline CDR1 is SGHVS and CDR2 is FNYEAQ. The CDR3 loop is CASSSQPGVNNEQFF. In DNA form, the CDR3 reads TGTGCCAGCAGCTCCCAGCCGGGTGTAAACAATGAGCAGTTCTTC.

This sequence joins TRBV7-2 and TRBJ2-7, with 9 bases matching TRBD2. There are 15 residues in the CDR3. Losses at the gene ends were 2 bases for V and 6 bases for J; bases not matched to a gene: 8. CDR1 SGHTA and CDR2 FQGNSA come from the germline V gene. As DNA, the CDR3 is TGTGCCAGCAGCTTACCGGGACTAGCTTCATTCGAGCAGTACTTC. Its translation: CASSLPGLASFEQYF.

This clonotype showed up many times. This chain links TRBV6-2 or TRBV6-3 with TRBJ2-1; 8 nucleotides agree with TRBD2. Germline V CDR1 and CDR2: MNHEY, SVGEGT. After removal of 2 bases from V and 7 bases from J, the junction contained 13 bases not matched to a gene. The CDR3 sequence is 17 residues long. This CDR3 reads CASSYPFPGLGGNEQFF. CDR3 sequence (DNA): TGTGCCAGCAGTTACCCATTTCCGGGACTAGGGGGTAATGAGCAGTTCTTC.

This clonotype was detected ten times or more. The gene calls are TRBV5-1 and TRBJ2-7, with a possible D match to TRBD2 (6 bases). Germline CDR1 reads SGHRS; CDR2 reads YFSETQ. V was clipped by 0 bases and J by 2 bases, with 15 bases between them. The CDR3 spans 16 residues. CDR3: CASSLEPGTPTYEQYF. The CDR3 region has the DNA TGCGCCAGCAGCTTGGAGCCCGGGACTCCTACCTACGAGCAGTACTTC.

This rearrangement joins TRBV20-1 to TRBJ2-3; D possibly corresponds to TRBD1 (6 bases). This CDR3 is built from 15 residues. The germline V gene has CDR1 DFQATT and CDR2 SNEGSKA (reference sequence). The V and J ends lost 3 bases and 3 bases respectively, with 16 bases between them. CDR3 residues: CSASSFRGATDTQYF. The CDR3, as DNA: TGCAGTGCTAGTTCTTTCAGGGGAGCGACAGATACGCAGTATTTT.

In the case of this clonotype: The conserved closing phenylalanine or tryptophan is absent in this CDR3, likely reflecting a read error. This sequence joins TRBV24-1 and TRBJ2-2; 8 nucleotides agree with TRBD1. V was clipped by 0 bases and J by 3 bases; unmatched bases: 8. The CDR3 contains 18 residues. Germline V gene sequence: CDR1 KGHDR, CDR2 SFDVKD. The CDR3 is CATSDLSGQARDTGELFL. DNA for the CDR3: TGTGCCACCAGTGATTTGTCGGGACAGGCCAGGGACACCGGGGAGCTGTTTCTT.

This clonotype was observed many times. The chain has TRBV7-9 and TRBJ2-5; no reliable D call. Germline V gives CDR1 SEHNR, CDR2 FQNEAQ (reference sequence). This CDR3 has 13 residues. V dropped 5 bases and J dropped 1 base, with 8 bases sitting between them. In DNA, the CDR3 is TGTGCCAGCAGCAGGACCCCCCAAGAGACCCAGTACTTC. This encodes CASSRTPQETQYF.

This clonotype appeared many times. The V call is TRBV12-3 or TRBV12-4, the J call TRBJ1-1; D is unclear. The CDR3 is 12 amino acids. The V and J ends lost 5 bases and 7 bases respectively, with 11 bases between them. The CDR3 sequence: CASSRKEVEAFF. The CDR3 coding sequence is TGTGCCAGCAGTCGTAAGGAAGTTGAAGCTTTCTTT.

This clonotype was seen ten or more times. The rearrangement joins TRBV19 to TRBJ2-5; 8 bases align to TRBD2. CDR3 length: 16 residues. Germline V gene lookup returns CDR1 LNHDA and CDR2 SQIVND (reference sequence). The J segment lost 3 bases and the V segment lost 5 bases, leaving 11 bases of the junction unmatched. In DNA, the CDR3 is TGTGCCAGTAGTCTACTGGGGACTAGTGGGGAAGAGACCCAGTACTTC. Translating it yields CASSLLGTSGEETQYF.

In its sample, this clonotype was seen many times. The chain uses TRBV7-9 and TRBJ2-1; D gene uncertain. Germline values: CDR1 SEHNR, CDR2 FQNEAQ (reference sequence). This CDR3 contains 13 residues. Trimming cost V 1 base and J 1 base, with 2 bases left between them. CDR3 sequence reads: CASSLGSYNEQFF. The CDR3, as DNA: TGTGCCAGCAGCTTAGGATCCTACAATGAGCAGTTCTTC.

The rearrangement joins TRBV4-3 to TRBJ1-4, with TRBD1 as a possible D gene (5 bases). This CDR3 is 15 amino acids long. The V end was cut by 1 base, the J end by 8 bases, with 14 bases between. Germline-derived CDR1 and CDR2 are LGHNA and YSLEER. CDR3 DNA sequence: TGCGCCAGCAGCCAAGTTCCGGGACTGGGAGAAAAACTGTTTTTT. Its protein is CASSQVPGLGEKLFF.

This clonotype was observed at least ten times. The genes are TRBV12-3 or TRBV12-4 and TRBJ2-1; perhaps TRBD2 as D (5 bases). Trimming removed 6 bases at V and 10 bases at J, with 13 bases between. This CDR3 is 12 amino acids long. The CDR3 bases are TGTGCCAGCAGCCAAACTAGTTCCGAGCAGTTCTTC. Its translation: CASSQTSSEQFF.

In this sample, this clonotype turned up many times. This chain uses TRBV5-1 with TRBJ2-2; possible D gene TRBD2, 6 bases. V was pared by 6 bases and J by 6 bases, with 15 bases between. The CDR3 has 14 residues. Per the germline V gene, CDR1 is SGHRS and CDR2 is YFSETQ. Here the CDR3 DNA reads TGCGCCAGCACACCGAACCCTAGCGCCGGGGAGCTGTTTTTT. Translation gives CASTPNPSAGELFF.

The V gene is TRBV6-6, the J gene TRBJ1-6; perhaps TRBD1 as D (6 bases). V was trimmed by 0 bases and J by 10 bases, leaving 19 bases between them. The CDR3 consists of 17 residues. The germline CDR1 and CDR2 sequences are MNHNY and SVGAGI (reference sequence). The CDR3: CASSYSSTGSFRSPLHF. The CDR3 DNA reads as TGTGCCAGCAGTTACTCTTCGACAGGCAGTTTCAGGTCACCCCTCCACTTT.

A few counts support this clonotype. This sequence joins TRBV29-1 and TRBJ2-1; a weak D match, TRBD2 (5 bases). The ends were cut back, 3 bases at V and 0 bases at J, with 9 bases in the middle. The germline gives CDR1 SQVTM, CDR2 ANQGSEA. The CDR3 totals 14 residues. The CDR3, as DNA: TGCAGCGTTGAGCGGGCCGTCTCCTACAATGAGCAGTTCTTC. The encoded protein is CSVERAVSYNEQFF.

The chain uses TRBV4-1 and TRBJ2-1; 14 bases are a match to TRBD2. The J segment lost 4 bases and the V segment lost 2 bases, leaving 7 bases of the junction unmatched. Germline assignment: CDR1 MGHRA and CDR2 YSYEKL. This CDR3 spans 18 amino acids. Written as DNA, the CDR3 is TGCGCCAGCAGCCAACAATACGGGACTAGCGGGAGTTACAATGAGCAGTTCTTC. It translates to CASSQQYGTSGSYNEQFF.

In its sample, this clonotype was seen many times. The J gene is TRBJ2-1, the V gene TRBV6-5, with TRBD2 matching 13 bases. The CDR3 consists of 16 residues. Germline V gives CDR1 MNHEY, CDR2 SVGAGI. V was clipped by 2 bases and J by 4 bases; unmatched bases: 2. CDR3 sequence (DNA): TGTGCCAGCAGTTACACGGGACTAGCGGGATACAATGAGCAGTTCTTC. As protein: CASSYTGLAGYNEQFF.

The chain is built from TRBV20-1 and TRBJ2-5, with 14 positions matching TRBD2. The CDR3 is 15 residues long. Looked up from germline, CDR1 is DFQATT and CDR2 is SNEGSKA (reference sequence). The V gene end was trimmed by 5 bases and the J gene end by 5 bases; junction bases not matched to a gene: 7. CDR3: CSAPTSGRAVETQYF. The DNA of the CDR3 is TGCAGTGCTCCGACTAGCGGGAGGGCCGTGGAGACCCAGTACTTC.

This chain's CDR3 is CSAYSPGRGENTGELFF. CDR3 DNA: TGCAGTGCCTACTCCCCAGGCAGGGGTGAAAACACCGGGGAGCTGTTTTTT. The J gene is TRBJ2-2, the V gene TRBV20-1; tentatively, D is TRBD1 (6 bases). The CDR3 is made up of 17 amino acids. Germline CDR1 is DFQATT and CDR2 is SNEGSKA (reference sequence). V lost 6 bases to trimming and J lost 2 bases, with 22 bases between them.

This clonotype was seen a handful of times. The chain's CDR3 is CASSLAPTGAYNEQFF. Written as DNA, the CDR3 is TGCGCCAGCAGCTTGGCCCCGACAGGGGCGTACAATGAGCAGTTCTTC. The V gene is TRBV5-1, the J gene TRBJ2-1, with 8 bases aligning to TRBD1. The CDR3 has 16 amino acids. Germline CDR1 SGHRS, CDR2 YFSETQ. Trimming took 0 bases from V and 4 from J; bases not matched to a gene: 6.

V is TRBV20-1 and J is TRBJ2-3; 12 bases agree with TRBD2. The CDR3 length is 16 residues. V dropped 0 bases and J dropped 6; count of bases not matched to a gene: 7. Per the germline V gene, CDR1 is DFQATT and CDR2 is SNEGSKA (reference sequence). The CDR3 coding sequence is TGCAGTGCTAGAGATCCGACTAGCGGGAGACATGATACGCAGTATTTT. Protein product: CSARDPTSGRHDTQYF.

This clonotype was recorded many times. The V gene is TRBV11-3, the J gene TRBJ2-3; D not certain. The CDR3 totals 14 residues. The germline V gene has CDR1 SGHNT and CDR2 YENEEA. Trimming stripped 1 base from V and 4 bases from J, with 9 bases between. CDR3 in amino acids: CASSLGVVPDTQYF. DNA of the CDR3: TGTGCCAGCAGCTTAGGAGTAGTCCCAGATACGCAGTATTTT.

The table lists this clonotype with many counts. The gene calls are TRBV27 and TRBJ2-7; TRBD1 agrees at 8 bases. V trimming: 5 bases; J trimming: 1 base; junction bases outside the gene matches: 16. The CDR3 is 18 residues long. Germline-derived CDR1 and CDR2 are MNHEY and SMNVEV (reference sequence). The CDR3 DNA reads TGTGCCAGCAGTCCGTTATCCGCAGGGGGCCTCTCTTCCTACGAGCAGTACTTC. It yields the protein CASSPLSAGGLSSYEQYF.

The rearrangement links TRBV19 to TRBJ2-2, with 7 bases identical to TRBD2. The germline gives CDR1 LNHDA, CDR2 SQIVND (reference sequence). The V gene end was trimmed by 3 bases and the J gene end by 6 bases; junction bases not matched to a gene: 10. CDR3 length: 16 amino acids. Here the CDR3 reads CASSILGGQGAGELFF. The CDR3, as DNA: TGTGCCAGTAGTATTTTGGGAGGGCAGGGAGCCGGGGAGCTGTTTTTT.